This T cell receptor beta chain was sequenced in a study of blood T cell repertoires in COVID-19. Study information: The cDNA or gDNA used as material had been derived from T cells, B-cell-depleted T cells, or PBMCs.

V dropped 5 bases and J dropped 8 bases, with 12 bases sitting between them. Germline V gene sequence: CDR1 MGHRA, CDR2 YSYEKL. This CDR3 is built from 12 residues. In the study's own analysis: Estimation of nucleated cell counts relied on the amplification of reference gene primers. Repertoires were generated with immunoSEQ multiplex PCR, while TCRdb's copy carries only in-frame clones and drops some. That table supplies the V and J calls and clone size; D and trimming were determined from the DNA. The sample includes about 190,000 clones, approximately 84% seen only once; the top ten take 3% to 3.5%. Grouping used clinical history reported by participants in a survey and questionnaire.

This chain uses TRBV4-1 with TRBJ1-1; D is unclear. This TCR came from a woman in her twenties or thirties who had recovered from COVID-19. Sequencing was done on a sample of PBMCs or T cells enriched from blood (not recorded which). CDR3 protein: CASSNPMLEAFF. DNA for the CDR3: TGCGCCAGCAGCAACCCAATGCTAGAAGCTTTCTTT.